This TCR beta chain stems from a study of identical twins (dated by TCRdb to 2016 to 2017). Background on the whole study: TCR alpha and beta repertoires from monozygotic twins, unrelated adults of various ages and cord blood were deep-sequenced to test whether fetal clonotypes persist. To rule out contamination, replicate twin experiments were performed at different times with different library preparation protocols. The investigation overall reported the following: Because the same donors could not be followed over many years, conclusions were based on cross-sectional statistical analysis. Recombination models systematically underestimated out-of-frame TCR alpha sharing in monozygotic twins but agreed with sharing between unrelated individuals. The excess sharing between twins in beta out-of-frame sequences was weaker because fewer shared sequences reduced the signal-to-noise ratio. Compared with coincidental sharing between unrelated individuals, an excess of low generation-probability sequences was observed among out-of-frame TCR alpha sequences shared between twins. Zero-insertion analyses could be partly confounded by invariant T cells such as MAIT and iNKT, although diverse VJ usage argued against such confounding for most clonotypes. Abundant cord blood beta clonotypes had fewer insertions, young adult naive repertoires showed a similar but weaker trend, and memory repertoires showed no such trend.

Library preparation employed 5' RACE. TCRdb names Illumina HiSeq 2000 as the instrument used. A universal primer binding site was added through template switching, and the final cDNA carried a unique molecular identifier so that TCR cDNA molecules could be counted accurately. Specific primers in the conserved constant-segment region were used to synthesize first-strand cDNA for TCR alpha and beta chains. Each cDNA library was double barcoded, with a SMART-Mk sample barcode plus Illumina barcodes, to control for contamination. TruSeq adapter sequences, together with Illumina sample barcodes, were added in two successive PCR steps. The TCR alpha and beta cDNA libraries were sequenced on the Illumina HiSeq platform using custom primers. The published analysis was carried out like this. MiGEC was used to process raw reads and extract unique molecular identifiers, and MiXCR was used to find CDR3 positions. Recombination models were inferred per individual with the repgenHMM and IGoR tools using an EM algorithm. Shared clonotype analysis was performed with the tcR package in R, normalizing sharing by the product of cloneset sizes. Out-of-frame nonproductive sequences were analyzed to study raw recombination free of thymic and clonal selection effects. The public reads were reanalyzed by TCRdb: fastp trimming at Q25, MiXCR alignment, in-frame beta chains only. Here each entry gathers all rows of one CDR3 protein and keeps the most common genes and DNA. The authors' filters were not applied to this entry. Here the sample has some 500,000 distinct CDR3 sequences; 9.6% occur a single time. More than 2.5% of the sample is taken by the ten largest.

This clonotype was detected a few times. Its antigen is currently not known. No base quality information exists; no much larger clone differs at one position. The germline V gene provides CDR1 SGHTA and CDR2 FQGNSA. CDR3 length: 11 amino acids, cysteine to phenylalanine. The CDR3 DNA has 33 bases and is translated from base 1. The junction carries 4 bases between V and J, which are trimmed by 5 bases and 3 bases respectively. All donors were healthy Caucasians. The twin cohort consisted of three pairs of female monozygotic twins, all aged roughly 18 to 29 years. The RNA used for TCR libraries was isolated from peripheral blood mononuclear cells. These data were also filed under a second study, of yellow fever vaccine responses in identical twins. The second paper states: The authors reported that the T cell response to vaccination in identical twins appeared partly convergent and partly personalized. In the study, vaccine-responding T cell clones were precisely tracked in identical twins.

The chain is made from TRBV7-2 and TRBJ2-5; no confident D gene assignment can be made. This TCR derives from a woman between 18 and 29 years old in good health. Material: PBMCs. The CDR3 has the sequence CASSAKETQYF. The nucleotide sequence is given as TGTGCCAGCAGCGCTAAAGAGACCCAGTACTTC.